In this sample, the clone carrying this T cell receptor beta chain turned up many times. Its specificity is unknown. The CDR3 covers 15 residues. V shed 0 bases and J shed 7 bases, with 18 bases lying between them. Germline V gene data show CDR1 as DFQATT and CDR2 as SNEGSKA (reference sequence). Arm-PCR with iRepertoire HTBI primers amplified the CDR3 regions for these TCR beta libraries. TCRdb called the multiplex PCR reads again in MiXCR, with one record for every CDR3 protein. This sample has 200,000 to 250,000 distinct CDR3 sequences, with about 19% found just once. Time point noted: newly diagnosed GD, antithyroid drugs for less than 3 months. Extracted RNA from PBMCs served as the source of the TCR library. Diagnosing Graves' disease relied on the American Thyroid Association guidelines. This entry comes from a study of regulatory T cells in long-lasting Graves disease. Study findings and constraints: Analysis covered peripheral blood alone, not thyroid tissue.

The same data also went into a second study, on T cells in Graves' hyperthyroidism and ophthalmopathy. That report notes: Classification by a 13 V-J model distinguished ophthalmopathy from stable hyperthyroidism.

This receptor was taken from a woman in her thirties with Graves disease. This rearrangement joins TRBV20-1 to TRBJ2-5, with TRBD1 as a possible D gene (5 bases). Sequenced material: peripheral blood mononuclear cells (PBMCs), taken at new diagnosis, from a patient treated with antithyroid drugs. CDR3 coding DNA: TGCAGTGCTAGAGATCCCGGCAGGGAATTAGGGACCCAGTACTTC. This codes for CSARDPGRELGTQYF.